The clone carrying this T cell receptor beta chain occurred many times. Its cognate antigen is unknown. Described time point: sample taken at primary tumor resection. Tumor, nontumor lung or frozen PBMC supplied whole RNA, sequenced without sorting. Each CDR3 protein is one row after TCRdb ran MiXCR on the 5' RACE reads. The sample has about 29,000 distinct CDR3 sequences, around 7% seen once. This sample was included in a study of spatial heterogeneity in lung cancer. Broader study findings: Coverage was estimated at roughly 7% of tumor T cells for alpha chains and roughly 14% for beta chains. Tumor mutation counts were tracked by expanded intratumoral alpha and beta TCR counts.

The J segment lost 6 bases and the V segment lost 3 bases, leaving 3 bases of the junction unmatched. The CDR3 covers 14 residues. Germline V lookup: CDR1 SGHDT, CDR2 YYEEEE. V usage is TRBV5-6 and J usage is TRBJ2-4; 10 bases are shared with TRBD1. Sequenced here: lung tumor tissue, sampled at surgery. This clonotype was sampled from a male donor with early-stage non-small cell lung cancer. CDR3 sequence: CASSWTGGTNIQYF. The CDR3 nucleotides read TGTGCCAGCAGCTGGACAGGGGGAACAAACATTCAGTACTTC.